These 12 T cell receptor beta chains were sequenced from one sample in a study of radiotherapy plus CTLA-4 blockade in lung cancer (dated by TCRdb to the late 2010s). Receptor libraries were prepared by the immunoSEQ multiplex PCR assay. The table comes from immuneACCESS by way of TCRdb, which keeps in-frame sequences with V and J called. Part of the clones is missing from these tables; in studies checked, under half for an unresolved V gene and the rest for unknown reasons. In all, the sample holds over 80,000 clones, and approximately 86% of those were seen once. The top ten constitute 16% of the sample. The sequencing here drew on peripheral blood, taken from a patient treated with radiotherapy plus ipilimumab. All receptors derive from a human donor with non-small cell lung cancer that progressed on radiotherapy plus ipilimumab.

The rearrangement joins TRBV15 to TRBJ2-7, with 14 positions matching TRBD2. Germline CDR1 is LNHNV and CDR2 is YYDKDF (reference sequence). V lost 3 bases, J lost 5 bases, and 6 bases stayed unmatched. CDR3 length: 16 amino acids. CDR3 sequence reads: CATSRASGLAGDEQYF. In DNA, the CDR3 is TGTGCCACCAGCAGGGCCTCGGGACTAGCGGGAGACGAGCAGTACTTC.

This chain links TRBV15 with TRBJ1-2; 11 nucleotides line up with TRBD1. This CDR3 comprises 14 residues. Germline trimming cut 5 bases from V and 4 bases from J; bases unmatched to any gene: 3. The germline V gene encodes CDR1 LNHNV and CDR2 YYDKDF (reference sequence). The CDR3 coding sequence is TGTGCCACCAGCCAGGACAGGGGGCTCTATGGCTACACCTTC. It yields the protein CATSQDRGLYGYTF.

The J gene is TRBJ1-5, the V gene TRBV28, with D possibly TRBD1 on 5 matching bases. Germline V gene sequence: CDR1 MDHEN, CDR2 SYDVKM. This CDR3 comprises 16 residues. Trimming took off 6 bases at V and 2 bases at J, with 17 bases between the two ends. CDR3 DNA: TGTGCCAGCAGCCCGACCGGGGCATTGCGCAATCAGCCCCAGCATTTT. Amino acids: CASSPTGALRNQPQHF.

The chain joins TRBV27 to TRBJ2-7, with 10 bases matching TRBD1. Germline V gene data show CDR1 as MNHEY and CDR2 as SMNVEV (reference sequence). Trimming at V came to 5 bases and at J to 4 bases, leaving 2 bases not matched to a gene. The CDR3 is made up of 13 amino acids. The CDR3 region is CASSQGQGYEQYF. Here the CDR3 DNA reads TGTGCCAGCAGTCAGGGACAGGGGTACGAGCAGTACTTC.

This chain links TRBV9 with TRBJ2-5; tentative D call: TRBD1 (6 bases). Germline V gene sequence: CDR1 SGDLS, CDR2 YYNGEE. The CDR3 spans 14 residues. Deletions cut 0 bases from V and 2 bases from J, with 8 bases between. The CDR3 loop is CASSVAGQQETQYF. The CDR3 nucleotides are TGTGCCAGCAGCGTAGCAGGACAGCAAGAGACCCAGTACTTC.

J is TRBJ1-1 and V is TRBV28; no firm D call. The germline V gene has CDR1 MDHEN and CDR2 SYDVKM. With 7 bases removed from V and 1 base from J, the gap between germline ends came to 13 bases. The CDR3 has 14 residues. The CDR3: CASIQVGGNTEAFF. CDR3 sequence (DNA): TGTGCCAGCATTCAGGTGGGAGGGAACACTGAAGCTTTCTTT.

Here the CDR3 reads CASSILGSRNSNYGYTF. DNA of the CDR3: TGTGCCAGTAGTATATTAGGGAGCAGGAATTCTAACTATGGCTACACCTTC. The chain uses TRBV19 and TRBJ1-2; no clear D gene. Germline V gene sequence: CDR1 LNHDA, CDR2 SQIVND (reference sequence). CDR3 size: 17 residues. Trimming removed 2 bases from V and 0 bases from J, with 16 bases in between.

Here the CDR3 DNA reads TGCAGTGCTAGAGATACATATGGCTACACCTTC. This encodes CSARDTYGYTF. The gene calls are TRBV20-1 and TRBJ1-2; D unclear. This CDR3 is 11 amino acids long. Germline V gives CDR1 DFQATT, CDR2 SNEGSKA (reference sequence). Trimming removed 0 bases at V and 5 bases at J, with 4 bases between.

The sample holds a few counts of this clone. Additional DNA sequences in this sample encode the identical CDR3. This chain connects TRBV18 to TRBJ1-5; D is unclear. This CDR3 has 13 amino acids. CDR1 is KGHSH, CDR2 LQKENI, per germline. V was shortened by 3 bases and J by 4 bases, with 7 bases between the two germline ends. The CDR3 loop is CASSPGQNQPQHF. CDR3 coding DNA: TGTGCCAGCTCACCGGGCCAAAATCAGCCCCAGCATTTT.

This clone was observed once. The CDR3 protein is CATHRGWTDTQYF. The CDR3 nucleotides are TGTGCCACTCACAGAGGATGGACAGATACGCAGTATTTT. V and J are TRBV6-1 and TRBJ2-3; no firm D call. With 10 bases removed from V and 3 bases from J, the gap between germline ends came to 14 bases. The CDR3 runs 13 residues. Germline V CDR1 and CDR2: MNHNS, SASEGT.

V and J are TRBV4-2 and TRBJ1-2; maybe TRBD1 (6 bases). The V end was cut by 0 bases, the J end by 8 bases, with 16 bases between. Per the germline V gene, CDR1 is LGHNA and CDR2 is YNFKEQ. CDR3 size: 15 residues. The CDR3 loop is CASSQDRAGVFGYTF. The DNA of the CDR3 is TGTGCCAGCAGCCAAGATCGCGCAGGGGTATTCGGCTACACCTTC.

V gene TRBV6-1 combines with J gene TRBJ2-7, with D unresolved. Between the trimmed V and J ends, which lost 6 bases and 3 bases, there was a span of 3 bases. This CDR3 contains 10 residues. Looked up from germline, CDR1 is MNHNS and CDR2 is SASEGT. The CDR3 DNA reads as TGTGCCAGCAGGAACTACGAGCAGTACTTC. It translates to CASRNYEQYF.